These T cell receptor beta chains were read from a single sample in a study of technical replicates of blood from a handful of donors. Sequencing used immunoSEQ multiplex PCR; TCRdb keeps in-frame clones, though not all of them. The profile shows under 95,000 clones, about 95% of them singletons. Sequenced: T cells isolated from PBMCs. The receptors stem from a human donor in good health. The CDR3 runs from the conserved cysteine through the conserved F or W. Each record gives: clone size, D gene, V gene, J gene, CDR3 protein, CDR3 DNA. A D gene is named only where the DNA matches it firmly. The size entry is marked missing in some rows and otherwise reads once, few, many or a size class.

>NA|TRBD2|TRBV5-4|TRBJ2-2
CASSLAGGLASRELFF
TGTGCCAGCAGCTTGGCCGGAGGACTAGCCTCCCGGGAGCTGTTTTTT
>NA|TRBD2|TRBV5-1|TRBJ2-3
CASSLALAGGFRNTDTQYF
TGCGCCAGCAGCTTGGCGCTAGCGGGGGGCTTTAGAAACACAGATACGCAGTATTTT
>NA|NA|TRBV4-1|TRBJ2-7
CASSVHTSYEQYF
TGCGCCAGCAGCGTCCACACCTCCTACGAGCAGTACTTC
>NA|NA|TRBV28|TRBJ2-2
CASSNEPSYSTGELFF
TGTGCCAGCAGCAATGAGCCGTCTTATAGCACCGGGGAGCTGTTTTTT
>NA|TRBD1|TRBV4-1|TRBJ1-5
CASSQDPRQGAGQPQHF
TGCGCCAGCAGCCAAGATCCCCGCCAGGGGGCTGGTCAGCCCCAGCATTTT
>once|NA|TRBV10-1|TRBJ2-7
CASSGRDSVTYEQYF
TGCGCCAGCAGTGGCCGGGATAGCGTAACCTACGAGCAGTACTTC
>NA|TRBD1|TRBV15|TRBJ1-4
CATSRDPDRGYEKLFF
TGTGCCACCAGCAGAGATCCGGACAGGGGTTATGAAAAACTGTTTTTT
>NA|TRBD1|TRBV2|TRBJ2-7
CASRATGVEQYF
TGTGCCAGCAGGGCAACAGGGGTCGAGCAGTACTTC
>NA|NA|TRBV6-5|TRBJ1-1
CASSYSTPGLWTEAFF
TGTGCCAGCAGTTACTCTACCCCAGGGCTCTGGACTGAAGCTTTCTTT
>NA|NA|TRBV30|TRBJ2-7
CAWSIGGGGLYEQYF
TGTGCCTGGAGTATCGGGGGAGGGGGACTCTACGAGCAGTACTTC
>once|TRBD1|TRBV15|TRBJ1-5
CATSRGDRGGDQPQHF
TGTGCCACCAGCAGAGGGGACAGGGGGGGTGATCAGCCCCAGCATTTT
>NA|NA|TRBV7-2|TRBJ2-2
CASSAYMVGELFF
TGTGCCAGCAGCGCTTACATGGTCGGGGAGCTGTTTTTT
>few|TRBD1|TRBV23-1|TRBJ2-7
CASSFTGGGYEQYF
TGCGCCAGCAGCTTCACAGGGGGCGGGTACGAGCAGTACTTC
>NA|TRBD1|TRBV14|TRBJ2-1
CASSQDRRTGKVF
TGTGCCAGCAGCCAAGATCGGCGGACAGGGAAGGTCTTC
>NA|NA|TRBV5-6|TRBJ2-7
CASSVDIKFSYEQYF
TGTGCCAGCAGTGTGGACATCAAATTCTCCTACGAGCAGTACTTC
>NA|TRBD1|TRBV7-8|TRBJ1-1
CASKEGQVYTEAFF
TGTGCCAGCAAAGAGGGACAGGTTTACACTGAAGCTTTCTTT
>NA|TRBD1|TRBV9|TRBJ1-4
CASSSDRVGINEKLFF
TGTGCCAGCAGCTCTGACAGGGTAGGGATTAATGAAAAACTGTTTTTT
>NA|NA|TRBV4-1|TRBJ1-1
CASSPQAPVNTEAFF
TGCGCCAGCAGCCCTCAGGCTCCGGTGAACACTGAAGCTTTCTTT
>NA|TRBD1|TRBV5-1|TRBJ2-1
CASSPGTGSNNEQFF
TGCGCCAGCAGCCCCGGGACAGGGTCAAACAATGAGCAGTTCTTC
>once|NA|TRBV14|TRBJ2-2
CASSQRDNTGELFF
TGTGCCAGCAGCCAACGGGATAACACCGGGGAGCTGTTTTTT
>NA|TRBD1|TRBV5-4|TRBJ2-1
CASSPGQGMGQFF
TGTGCCAGCAGCCCCGGACAGGGTATGGGGCAGTTCTTC
>NA|NA|TRBV6-5|TRBJ2-7
CASKAGFTYEQYF
TGTGCCAGCAAGGCAGGGTTTACCTACGAGCAGTACTTC
>NA|NA|TRBV5-4|TRBJ2-7
CASSLHGHEQYF
TGTGCCAGCAGCTTGCATGGGCACGAGCAGTACTTC
>NA|NA|TRBV11-2|TRBJ2-3
CASTLFSTDTQYF
TGTGCCAGCACGTTATTTAGCACAGATACGCAGTATTTT
>NA|TRBD1|TRBV12-5|TRBJ1-4
CASGLVPLPGTVGEKLFF
TGTGCTAGTGGTTTGGTACCTCTTCCCGGGACAGTTGGTGAAAAACTGTTTTTT
>NA|TRBD2|TRBV6-5|TRBJ2-2
CASSRLAGYTGELFF
TGTGCCAGCAGCCGACTAGCGGGGTACACCGGGGAGCTGTTTTTT